This T cell receptor beta chain was observed in a study of identical twins. The study, taken as a whole, reports: Insertions ran lower in abundant cord blood beta clonotypes, though not in memory repertoires.

This clonotype has a count of ten or more. Its target is not known. A single record per CDR3 protein comes from TCRdb applying MiXCR to the 5' RACE reads. The table shows 250,000 or so distinct CDR3 sequences, with approximately 11% occurring only once. Another study also made use of these data, one on yellow fever vaccine responses in identical twins.

The sample taken for sequencing was memory (CD45RO+) T cells sorted from blood. This receptor was obtained from a woman under 30 in good health.

The CDR3 DNA reads TGCGCCAGCAGCTTGTGGACCGGACAGGGCAACGAGCAGTACTTC. Protein sequence: CASSLWTGQGNEQYF. The chain joins TRBV5-1 to TRBJ2-7; 8 bases map to TRBD1. J gave up 5 bases and V 1 base, and 8 bases lay outside the gene matches. This CDR3 contains 15 residues. Germline CDR1 SGHRS, CDR2 YFSETQ.